This is a list of T cell receptor beta chains from one sample in a study of beta chain features in type 1 diabetes. TCRdb keeps only in-frame clones here, not all; method: immunoSEQ multiplex PCR. This table holds about 150,000 clones, 10% to 13% found once. The specimen sequenced was central memory CD4+ T cells from blood. These receptors were collected from a man younger than 40 with type 1 diabetes. The CDR3 runs from the conserved cysteine through the conserved F or W. Each record gives: V gene, D gene, clone size, J gene, CDR3 protein, CDR3 DNA. D genes are given only for firm matches. Clone sizes are given selectively: once, few, many, or a class where the clone is expanded.

V: TRBV10-3; D: TRBD2; size: few; J: TRBJ2-1; CDR3: CAISISSGREQFF; DNA: TGTGCCATCAGCATCTCTAGCGGGAGGGAGCAGTTCTTC
V: TRBV5-1; D: .; size: few; J: TRBJ2-5; CDR3: CASSQDSYQETQYF; DNA: TGCGCCAGCAGCCAGGACAGTTACCAAGAGACCCAGTACTTC
V: TRBV4-2; D: .; size: .; J: TRBJ2-5; CDR3: CASSPLYRVSGQETQYF; DNA: TGTGCCAGCAGCCCACTCTACAGGGTTTCGGGACAAGAGACCCAGTACTTC
V: TRBV15; D: .; size: many; J: TRBJ2-1; CDR3: CATSRDGSSSSYNEQFF; DNA: TGTGCCACCAGCAGAGACGGGAGCTCGTCCTCCTACAATGAGCAGTTCTTC
V: TRBV19; D: TRBD2; size: .; J: TRBJ2-1; CDR3: CASRNSGTNEQFF; DNA: TGTGCCAGTAGAAATAGCGGGACGAATGAGCAGTTCTTC
V: TRBV2; D: TRBD1; size: .; J: TRBJ2-1; CDR3: CASRRDRGYNEQFF; DNA: TGTGCCAGCAGGCGGGACAGGGGTTACAATGAGCAGTTCTTC
V: TRBV10-3; D: .; size: .; J: TRBJ2-5; CDR3: CAISINRDRQETQYF; DNA: TGTGCCATCAGTATTAACAGGGATCGCCAAGAGACCCAGTACTTC
V: TRBV27; D: .; size: .; J: TRBJ2-3; CDR3: CASSSGAATDTQYF; DNA: TGTGCCAGCAGTTCAGGAGCGGCAACAGATACGCAGTATTTT
V: TRBV30; D: .; size: .; J: TRBJ1-1; CDR3: CAWSRQPSNTEAFF; DNA: TGTGCCTGGAGTCGACAGCCGTCTAACACTGAAGCTTTCTTT
V: TRBV27; D: TRBD2; size: few; J: TRBJ2-3; CDR3: CASSLGLAGGAGTDTQYF; DNA: TGTGCCAGCAGTTTAGGGCTAGCGGGAGGAGCGGGTACAGATACGCAGTATTTT
V: TRBV4-2; D: TRBD1; size: .; J: TRBJ2-2; CDR3: CASSQLGQGSTGELFF; DNA: TGTGCCAGCAGCCAATTGGGACAGGGGAGCACCGGGGAGCTGTTTTTT
V: TRBV19; D: .; size: .; J: TRBJ2-7; CDR3: CASRPQANAYEQYF; DNA: TGTGCCAGTAGGCCACAGGCGAACGCCTACGAGCAGTACTTC
V: TRBV7-2; D: .; size: few; J: TRBJ2-6; CDR3: CASSPQGRSGANVLTF; DNA: TGTGCCAGCAGCCCTCAGGGGCGCTCTGGGGCCAACGTCCTGACTTTC
V: TRBV19; D: TRBD1; size: few; J: TRBJ1-1; CDR3: CASIRDRQNTEAFF; DNA: TGTGCCAGTATCCGGGACAGGCAGAACACTGAAGCTTTCTTT
V: TRBV5-1; D: TRBD2; size: .; J: TRBJ2-7; CDR3: CASTSTSSSYEQYF; DNA: TGCGCCAGCACCTCGACTAGCAGCTCCTACGAGCAGTACTTC
V: TRBV5-1; D: TRBD1; size: .; J: TRBJ1-1; CDR3: CASNGQGLNTEAFF; DNA: TGCGCCAGCAACGGACAGGGTTTGAACACTGAAGCTTTCTTT
V: TRBV5-1; D: TRBD1; size: many; J: TRBJ2-1; CDR3: CASSLRGPSIASYSYNEQFF; DNA: TGCGCCAGCAGCTTGAGGGGGCCGAGTATAGCTAGCTACTCCTACAATGAGCAGTTCTTC
V: TRBV7-2; D: TRBD1; size: few; J: TRBJ1-4; CDR3: CASSTGNEKLFF; DNA: TGTGCCAGCTCGACAGGGAATGAAAAACTGTTTTTT
V: TRBV6-1; D: .; size: .; J: TRBJ2-3; CDR3: CASSEGPGDTQYF; DNA: TGTGCCAGCAGTGAAGGACCGGGGGATACGCAGTATTTT
V: TRBV18; D: .; size: .; J: TRBJ2-7; CDR3: CASSPEGTLAYEQYF; DNA: TGTGCCAGCTCACCAGAGGGCACTTTGGCCTACGAGCAGTACTTC
V: TRBV18; D: TRBD2; size: few; J: TRBJ2-7; CDR3: CASSGRRETEYEQYF; DNA: TGTGCCAGCTCAGGCCGGCGGGAGACCGAATACGAGCAGTACTTC
V: TRBV7-6; D: .; size: few; J: TRBJ2-3; CDR3: CASSSAAVTQYF; DNA: TGTGCCAGCAGCTCAGCGGCCGTTACGCAGTATTTT
V: TRBV5-6; D: .; size: few; J: TRBJ2-5; CDR3: CASSQVSGETQYF; DNA: TGTGCCAGCAGCCAAGTTAGCGGAGAGACCCAGTACTTC
V: TRBV18; D: .; size: few; J: TRBJ2-7; CDR3: CASSPPGQGNEQYF; DNA: TGTGCCAGCTCACCACCAGGGCAGGGTAACGAGCAGTACTTC
V: TRBV6-5; D: .; size: .; J: TRBJ2-5; CDR3: CAAGAGYQETQYF; DNA: TGTGCCGCGGGGGCAGGCTACCAAGAGACCCAGTACTTC
V: TRBV7-2; D: .; size: .; J: TRBJ1-1; CDR3: CASSAANTEAFF; DNA: TGTGCCAGCTCAGCGGCAAACACTGAAGCTTTCTTT
V: TRBV29-1; D: .; size: few; J: TRBJ2-1; CDR3: CSVPLPRRNNEQFF; DNA: TGCAGCGTTCCCCTCCCCCGGCGGAACAATGAGCAGTTCTTC
V: TRBV19; D: .; size: .; J: TRBJ1-2; CDR3: CASSSLANYGYTF; DNA: TGTGCCAGTAGTTCCCTCGCTAACTATGGCTACACCTTC
V: TRBV25-1; D: TRBD1; size: few; J: TRBJ1-1; CDR3: CASSSHRGSTEAFF; DNA: TGTGCCAGCAGTTCCCACAGGGGGAGCACTGAAGCTTTCTTT
V: TRBV28; D: .; size: many; J: TRBJ2-2; CDR3: CASSPWRNSQDTGELFF; DNA: TGTGCCAGCAGTCCCTGGAGGAACAGCCAGGACACCGGGGAGCTGTTTTTT
V: TRBV7-9; D: .; size: .; J: TRBJ2-1; CDR3: CASSSPRGNEQFF; DNA: TGTGCCAGCAGCTCACCCCGGGGGAATGAGCAGTTCTTC
V: TRBV5-1; D: .; size: .; J: TRBJ2-7; CDR3: CASSSEQHSYEQYF; DNA: TGCGCCAGCAGCTCGGAGCAGCACTCCTACGAGCAGTACTTC
V: TRBV6-1; D: TRBD2; size: few; J: TRBJ2-5; CDR3: CASTGLAGAQETQYF; DNA: TGTGCCAGCACCGGACTAGCGGGAGCTCAAGAGACCCAGTACTTC
V: TRBV10-3; D: .; size: few; J: TRBJ2-1; CDR3: CAISDSRGDNEQFF; DNA: TGTGCCATCAGTGACAGTCGAGGCGACAATGAGCAGTTCTTC
V: TRBV29-1; D: TRBD1; size: few; J: TRBJ1-4; CDR3: CSVNRGSDEKLFF; DNA: TGCAGCGTTAACAGGGGGTCGGATGAAAAACTGTTTTTT
V: TRBV6-1; D: .; size: .; J: TRBJ1-1; CDR3: CASSEGGRVAEAFF; DNA: TGTGCCAGCAGTGAAGGGGGGAGGGTCGCTGAAGCTTTCTTT
V: TRBV5-6; D: .; size: few; J: TRBJ1-1; CDR3: CASILRGSTEAFF; DNA: TGTGCCAGCATCTTGAGGGGGTCCACTGAAGCTTTCTTT
V: TRBV28; D: TRBD2; size: .; J: TRBJ2-1; CDR3: CASSPAWAGGYNEQFF; DNA: TGTGCCAGCAGTCCCGCTTGGGCGGGAGGGTACAATGAGCAGTTCTTC
V: TRBV28; D: TRBD1; size: once; J: TRBJ2-7; CDR3: CASRTGSSYEQYF; DNA: TGTGCCAGTCGGACAGGGAGCTCCTACGAGCAGTACTTC